Presented here are 8 T cell receptor beta chains from one specimen sequenced in a study of shared clonotypes between healthy human individuals. This table comes from immunoSEQ multiplex PCR, and its TCRdb copy is limited to in-frame clones, with some not included. Here the sample spans roughly 2.2 million clones, 93% being singletons. Sample: naive CD4+ T cells from PBMCs. Subset meaning: CD45RA+ positively selected. All receptors derive from a young man in good health. Some clones in this sample may be carry-over from other donors' samples.

A single count supports this clone. The genes are TRBV5-6 and TRBJ2-4; D call uncertain. CDR1 and CDR2 from the germline V gene are SGHDT and YYEEEE. With 4 bases removed from V and 9 bases from J, the gap between germline ends came to 17 bases. The CDR3 extends over 14 amino acids. The CDR3 DNA reads as TGTGCCAGCAGCCCCACCCAGGTTCAGAGCATTCAGTACTTC. Its protein product is CASSPTQVQSIQYF.

The chain employs TRBV9 and TRBJ2-5; D is perhaps TRBD1 (6 bases). V lost 4 bases and J lost 1, with 14 bases in between. Germline values: CDR1 SGDLS, CDR2 YYNGEE. This CDR3 is 15 amino acids long. The CDR3 loop is CASSPTGSVQETQYF. The CDR3 nucleotides are TGTGCCAGCAGCCCCACAGGGTCTGTCCAAGAGACCCAGTACTTC.

This sequence joins TRBV11-2 and TRBJ2-1; 11 bases map to TRBD2. Germline V gene sequence: CDR1 SGHAT, CDR2 FQNNGV. Trimming removed 5 bases from V and 5 bases from J; junction bases left unmatched: 8. The CDR3 contains 16 residues. CDR3 in amino acids: CASSIGGTSGHNEQFF. DNA of the CDR3: TGTGCCAGCAGCATAGGGGGGACTAGCGGCCACAATGAGCAGTTCTTC.

This clone was seen more than once but under ten times. V and J are TRBV4-2 and TRBJ1-1; D gene unclear. This CDR3 spans 15 amino acids. The germline V and J ends were trimmed by 2 bases and 5 bases, with 15 bases remaining between them. The germline CDR1 and CDR2 sequences are LGHNA and YNFKEQ. Written as DNA, the CDR3 is TGTGCCAGCAGCCAAATCGAGGGAGTTAGAACTGAAGCTTTCTTT. Translated, it gives CASSQIEGVRTEAFF.

CDR3 coding DNA: TGTGCCAGCAGAATCGGAGGAGGAAACACCATATATTTT. Translation gives CASRIGGGNTIYF. The V and J genes are TRBV25-1 and TRBJ1-3; D is unclear. The CDR3 is made up of 13 amino acids. V was pared by 6 bases and J by 4 bases, with 10 bases between. The germline CDR1 and CDR2 sequences are MGHDK and SYGVNS.

The V gene is TRBV29-1, the J gene TRBJ2-7; D may match TRBD1 or TRBD2 (5 bases each). CDR1 and CDR2 from the germline V gene are SQVTM and ANQGSEA. Trimming cost V 6 bases and J 3 bases, with 18 bases left between them. This CDR3 has 14 amino acids. This CDR3 is CSVAHGAVGYEQYF. The CDR3 DNA reads as TGCAGCGTCGCCCACGGGGCGGTGGGCTACGAGCAGTACTTC.

Concerning this clone itself: Other DNA variants within this sample encode the same CDR3. The V and J genes are TRBV2 and TRBJ2-5; D is ambiguous. The CDR3 is 13 amino acids. Germline V CDR1 and CDR2: SNHLY, FYNNEI. Trimming removed 2 bases at V and 4 bases at J, with 8 bases between. CDR3 bases: TGTGCCAGCAGTGAACTGACTGGAGAGACCCAGTACTTC. Translating it yields CASSELTGETQYF.

With regard to this clone: Other DNA sequences in this specimen translate into the identical CDR3. The V gene is TRBV18, the J gene TRBJ2-2, with 8 bases identical to TRBD1. The CDR3 contains 16 residues. V shed 0 bases and J 1 base; nucleotides not matched to a gene: 1. Per germline, CDR1 KGHSH and CDR2 LQKENI. DNA of the CDR3: TGTGCCAGCTCACCACCAGACAGGGGGAACACCGGGGAGCTGTTTTTT. Translated: CASSPPDRGNTGELFF.